This T cell receptor (beta chain) was retrieved from a study of blood T cell repertoires in COVID-19. Whole-study context: The United States, Italy and Spain provided the acute and convalescent COVID-19 samples.

Original data processing: Nucleated cell counts were estimated from reference gene primer amplification. Using immunoSEQ multiplex PCR, the repertoire was profiled, and TCRdb retains in-frame clones only, with some absent. V and J calls and clone size are given by that table; D and trimming were obtained from the DNA. This table holds about 89,000 clones, 75% to 85% found once. The length of the CDR3 is 14 residues. CDR1 and CDR2 (germline): MGHRA, YSYEKL. The germline V and J ends were trimmed by 3 bases and 5 bases, with 13 bases remaining between them. The receptor's source is a woman older than 75 with acute or convalescent COVID-19. The J gene is TRBJ2-5, the V gene TRBV4-1, with D maybe TRBD1 (6 bases). The sample comprised peripheral blood. The CDR3 sequence: CASSQHRQDETQYF. The CDR3 DNA follows: TGCGCCAGCAGCCAGCATAGACAGGACGAGACCCAGTACTTC.